The 32 T cell receptor beta chains listed next were all sequenced from one sample in a study of blood T cell repertoires in COVID-19. Measured with immunoSEQ multiplex PCR; TCRdb has only the in-frame clones, and not every one. The data show nearly 300,000 clones, approximately 84% seen once. The specimen was peripheral blood. These receptors were taken from a human donor with COVID-19, enrolled during active disease. The donor label of this sample is uncertain.

This chain uses TRBV19 with TRBJ1-2; 7 bases map to TRBD1. The CDR3 consists of 17 residues. Germline CDR1 reads LNHDA; CDR2 reads SQIVND (reference sequence). Unmatched junction bases numbered 12, after V lost 3 bases and J lost 2 bases. CDR3 residues: CASSIPTTTGSNYGYTF. The CDR3 DNA sequence: TGTGCCAGTAGTATTCCAACGACGACAGGGTCGAACTATGGCTACACCTTC.

This rearrangement joins TRBV29-1 to TRBJ2-7; the D gene is possibly TRBD2 (6 bases). Trimming removed 2 bases at V and 9 bases at J, with 20 bases between. This CDR3 has 14 residues. CDR1 is SQVTM, CDR2 ANQGSEA, per germline. The CDR3 DNA is TGCAGCGTTGAACAGGGAGGTCTTTCCTCGCGGCAGTACTTC. Translated, it gives CSVEQGGLSSRQYF.

This rearrangement joins TRBV5-6 to TRBJ2-5; TRBD2 aligns across 12 bases. V lost 3 bases, J lost 5 bases, and 14 bases stayed unmatched. The CDR3 loop spans 18 amino acids. CDR1 is SGHDT, CDR2 YYEEEE, per germline. Written as DNA, the CDR3 is TGTGCCAGCAGCTCCCTTACTAGCGGGAGGATGTGGGGGGAGACCCAGTACTTC. This translates into CASSSLTSGRMWGETQYF.

This clone showed up just a few times. V and J are TRBV28 and TRBJ1-3; 7 bases align to TRBD1. The germline V gene encodes CDR1 MDHEN and CDR2 SYDVKM. This CDR3 spans 14 amino acids. V gave up 5 bases and J gave up 2 bases; unmatched junction bases: 3. CDR3 coding DNA: TGTGCCAGCAGTCTCGACAGGGCTGGAAACACCATATATTTT. Amino acid sequence: CASSLDRAGNTIYF. Filled out from reference TRBV28 and TRBJ1-3, the complete variable domain reads DVKVTQSSRYLVKRTGEKVFLECVQDMDHENMFWYRQDPGLGLRLIYFSYDVKMKEKGDIPEGYSVSREKKERFSLILESASTNQTSMYLCASSLDRAGNTIYFGEGSWLTVV.

This chain joins TRBV5-6 and TRBJ2-5; possibly TRBD2 for D (6 bases). The CDR3 runs 17 residues. The V gene lost 0 bases and the J gene lost 1 base, with 16 bases spanning the gap. CDR1 and CDR2 from the germline V gene are SGHDT and YYEEEE. Here the CDR3 DNA reads TGTGCCAGCAGCTTGGCGCCCTGGGTGGGGGGCCAAGAGACCCAGTACTTC. This gives the protein CASSLAPWVGGQETQYF.

This rearrangement joins TRBV28 to TRBJ2-1, with 10 nucleotides matching TRBD2. Per the germline V gene, CDR1 is MDHEN and CDR2 is SYDVKM. Trimming removed 3 bases from V and 4 bases from J; junction bases left unmatched: 9. The CDR3 sequence is 17 residues long. In DNA form, the CDR3 reads TGTGCCAGCAGTTTCATCCCTCGACTAGCGGGTTACAATGAGCAGTTCTTC. It codes for CASSFIPRLAGYNEQFF.

The gene calls are TRBV10-3 and TRBJ2-7; 13 nucleotides match TRBD2. The CDR3 runs 17 residues. Germline CDR1 reads ENHRY; CDR2 reads SYGVKD. The ends lost 10 bases at V and 3 bases at J; junction bases unmatched: 15. The CDR3, as DNA: TGTGCCACGCTAGGACTAGCGGGAGATCAGGAAGGCTACGAGCAGTACTTC. Translation gives CATLGLAGDQEGYEQYF.

The chain uses TRBV9 and TRBJ1-6; the D is unclear. The CDR3 has 14 residues. Germline V gene data show CDR1 as SGDLS and CDR2 as YYNGEE. The V and J ends lost 0 bases and 14 bases respectively, with 15 bases between them. CDR3 amino acids: CASSVGEGKFTLHF. Written as DNA, the CDR3 is TGTGCCAGCAGCGTAGGGGAGGGAAAGTTCACCCTCCACTTT.

The chain carries TRBV7-9 and TRBJ1-5; maybe TRBD1 (5 bases). There are 16 residues in the CDR3. The V and J ends lost 7 bases and 3 bases respectively, with 19 bases between them. The V gene's germline CDR1 is SEHNR and CDR2 FQNEAQ (reference sequence). CDR3 region: CASTQAGGRNNQPQHF. CDR3 coding DNA: TGTGCCAGCACCCAAGCGGGGGGACGGAACAATCAGCCCCAGCATTTT.

This chain connects TRBV14 to TRBJ2-7, with 7 bases lining up with TRBD2. J gave up 0 bases and V 1 base, and 3 bases lay outside the gene matches. In germline, CDR1 is SGHDN, CDR2 FVKESK. CDR3 size: 15 residues. CDR3 in DNA: TGTGCCAGCAGCCAAGGGCGGGGGTACTCCTACGAGCAGTACTTC. This sequence encodes CASSQGRGYSYEQYF.

The V and J genes are TRBV27 and TRBJ2-2; D is perhaps TRBD1 (5 bases). V lost 0 bases, J lost 3 bases, and 17 bases lay in between. This CDR3 comprises 18 residues. Germline V gives CDR1 MNHEY, CDR2 SMNVEV (reference sequence). CDR3 sequence reads: CASSLSMGQGRHTGELFF. CDR3 coding DNA: TGTGCCAGCAGTTTATCTATGGGTCAGGGCCGGCACACCGGGGAGCTGTTTTTT.

The chain recombines TRBV2 with TRBJ2-3; maybe TRBD1 (5 bases). The CDR3 sequence is 15 residues long. Germline values: CDR1 SNHLY, CDR2 FYNNEI. Trimming removed 2 bases at V and 5 bases at J, with 14 bases between. CDR3 protein: CASSEYRLIGDTQYF. CDR3 DNA: TGTGCCAGCAGTGAATACAGGCTAATTGGAGATACGCAGTATTTT. The full variable domain, with the rest looked up from reference TRBV2 and TRBJ2-3, is EPEVTQTPSHQVTQMGQEVILRCVPISNHLYFYWYRQILGQKVEFLVSFYNNEISEKSEIFDDQFSVERPDGSNFTLKIRSTKLEDSAMYFCASSEYRLIGDTQYFGPGTRLTVL.

V usage is TRBV7-9 and J usage is TRBJ2-2; tentatively, D is TRBD2 (5 bases). Germline CDR1 is SEHNR and CDR2 is FQNEAQ (reference sequence). The CDR3 spans 17 residues. Trimming took 5 bases from V and 4 from J, leaving 20 bases between them. This CDR3 is CASSRNPRATSTGELFF. The CDR3 nucleotides read TGTGCCAGCAGCAGAAACCCGCGGGCAACCTCCACCGGGGAGCTGTTTTTT.

This clone is a singleton in its sample. V usage is TRBV30 and J usage is TRBJ2-1; D perhaps matches TRBD2 (5 bases). Germline V CDR1 and CDR2: GTSNPN, SVGIG (reference sequence). CDR3 length equals 15 residues. V gave up 1 base and J gave up 2 bases, with 12 bases separating them. The chain's CDR3 is CAWSGYSGPYNEQFF. CDR3 sequence (DNA): TGTGCCTGGAGTGGTTACAGCGGCCCCTACAATGAGCAGTTCTTC.

The V call is TRBV11-2, the J call TRBJ1-1; a weak D match, TRBD1 (6 bases). Per germline, CDR1 SGHAT and CDR2 FQNNGV. Trimming pared 3 bases from V and 4 bases from J, leaving 12 bases between. This CDR3 is built from 14 residues. Written as DNA, the CDR3 is TGTGCCAGCAGCTTCAACAGGGACGGCACTGAAGCTTTCTTT. Amino acids: CASSFNRDGTEAFF.

The rearrangement uses TRBV5-6 and TRBJ1-3; TRBD1 is a possible D gene (6 bases). CDR1 and CDR2 (germline): SGHDT, YYEEEE. The CDR3 is 15 amino acids. The V gene lost 6 bases and the J gene lost 3 bases, with 16 bases spanning the gap. As DNA, the CDR3 is TGTGCCAGCACCCCACAGGGAGCAGGTGGAAACACCATATATTTT. Translating gives CASTPQGAGGNTIYF.

The genes are TRBV5-1 and TRBJ2-1, with TRBD2 matching 11 bases. V shed 4 bases and J 4 bases; nucleotides not matched to a gene: 22. Germline CDR1 is SGHRS and CDR2 is YFSETQ. The CDR3 is made up of 21 amino acids. CDR3 bases: TGCGCCAGCAGCCCGACTGGGACTAGCGGACAAGAATCCCTAGAATACAATGAGCAGTTCTTC. Translated: CASSPTGTSGQESLEYNEQFF.

The chain uses TRBV19 and TRBJ2-5, with D perhaps matching TRBD1 (6 bases). Deletions cut 5 bases from V and 2 bases from J, with 9 bases between. The CDR3 contains 13 residues. The germline CDR1 and CDR2 sequences are LNHDA and SQIVND (reference sequence). The chain's CDR3 is CASSVGQQETQYF. CDR3 sequence (DNA): TGTGCCAGTAGTGTTGGACAGCAAGAGACCCAGTACTTC.

The chain recombines TRBV2 with TRBJ1-2; D gene unclear. The CDR3 totals 14 residues. Trimming removed 5 bases at V and 4 bases at J, with 14 bases between. Germline-derived CDR1 and CDR2 are SNHLY and FYNNEI. Here the CDR3 DNA reads TGTGCCAGCAGTCCACCGCCAGGCCTCTATGGCTACACCTTC. Protein sequence: CASSPPPGLYGYTF.

The chain couples TRBV19 to TRBJ1-5, with unresolved D. Trimming stripped 3 bases from V and 9 bases from J, with 15 bases between. Germline CDR1 LNHDA, CDR2 SQIVND (reference sequence). The CDR3 is made up of 14 amino acids. Written as DNA, the CDR3 is TGTGCCAGTAGTATCGAGCCGGAGGAAGGGCCCCAGCATTTT. Its protein product is CASSIEPEEGPQHF.

This chain joins TRBV6-4 and TRBJ1-1; possibly TRBD1 for D (5 bases). From germline, CDR1 is MRHNA and CDR2 SNTAGT. Trimming removed 0 bases from V and 1 base from J, with 9 bases in between. This CDR3 spans 15 amino acids. CDR3 region: CASSDSSQGNTEAFF. The CDR3 DNA reads as TGTGCCAGCAGTGACTCGAGCCAGGGGAACACTGAAGCTTTCTTT.

DNA for the CDR3: TGTGCCAGCGATACCGCCAGCGGGTTCACAGATACGCAGTATTTT. This translates into CASDTASGFTDTQYF. V usage is TRBV28 and J usage is TRBJ2-3, with a weak D call TRBD2 (6 bases). The CDR3 is 15 amino acids. The germline V gene encodes CDR1 MDHEN and CDR2 SYDVKM. Trimming pared 8 bases from V and 2 bases from J, leaving 17 bases between.

About this clone itself: At one end the junction does not follow the germline gene, possibly because of a read error. The CDR3: CASSLVPEAQYF. The CDR3 coding sequence is TGCGCCAGCAGCTTAGTCCCAGAGGCCCAGTACTTC. This chain connects TRBV5-1 to TRBJ2-5; D is undetermined. This CDR3 comprises 12 residues. From germline, CDR1 is SGHRS and CDR2 YFSETQ.

This clone was seen more than once but under ten times. The chain is built from TRBV5-1 and TRBJ1-3; D may be TRBD1 (6 bases). Germline values: CDR1 SGHRS, CDR2 YFSETQ. Trimming removed 5 bases at V and 4 bases at J, with 19 bases between. CDR3 length: 16 amino acids. In DNA form, the CDR3 reads TGCGCCAGCAGTCGAGGGGGGGCGCAGGACGGAAACACCATATATTTT. Protein: CASSRGGAQDGNTIYF.

V is TRBV5-6 and J is TRBJ2-5; 11 bases are a match to TRBD1. In germline, CDR1 is SGHDT, CDR2 YYEEEE. J lost 5 bases, V lost 4 bases, and 10 bases had no gene match. This CDR3 is 16 amino acids long. CDR3: CASSTTGTGGVETQYF. In DNA, the CDR3 is TGTGCCAGCAGCACCACCGGGACAGGGGGAGTGGAGACCCAGTACTTC.

V usage is TRBV11-3 and J usage is TRBJ2-7; maybe TRBD1 (7 bases). The CDR3 is 15 residues long. Trimming took off 3 bases at V and 3 bases at J, with 15 bases between the two ends. Germline V CDR1 and CDR2: SGHNT, YENEEA. CDR3 residues: CASSFGAGGLYEQYF. The CDR3 coding sequence is TGTGCCAGCAGCTTCGGGGCAGGGGGGCTCTACGAGCAGTACTTC.

The V gene is TRBV19, the J gene TRBJ1-5; 11 nucleotides agree with TRBD1. V lost 5 bases, J lost 6 bases, and 6 bases stayed unmatched. This CDR3 contains 15 residues. The germline CDR1 and CDR2 sequences are LNHDA and SQIVND (reference sequence). This chain's CDR3 is CASSGAGTGGQPQHF. Here the CDR3 DNA reads TGTGCCAGTAGTGGGGCCGGGACAGGGGGTCAGCCCCAGCATTTT.

The gene calls are TRBV14 and TRBJ2-5; 7 bases are a match to TRBD2. J gave up 2 bases and V 4 bases, and 1 base lay outside the gene matches. Germline V gene sequence: CDR1 SGHDN, CDR2 FVKESK. This CDR3 comprises 13 residues. This CDR3 reads CASSRGLQETQYF. DNA of the CDR3: TGTGCCAGCAGCCGGGGACTACAAGAGACCCAGTACTTC.

Here the CDR3 DNA reads TGTGCCATCACGAACCGGCGGACTACTTTCACAGATACGCAGTATTTT. Amino acids: CAITNRRTTFTDTQYF. The V and J genes are TRBV10-3 and TRBJ2-3, with D perhaps TRBD2 (6 bases). Germline V gene data show CDR1 as ENHRY and CDR2 as SYGVKD. V was cut by 7 bases and J by 2 bases, with 19 bases left in between. The CDR3 has 16 amino acids.

This chain joins TRBV27 and TRBJ1-5; D is uncertain. Germline V CDR1 and CDR2: MNHEY, SMNVEV (reference sequence). V lost 5 bases and J 0 bases, leaving 11 bases between the germline ends. This CDR3 is built from 15 residues. The CDR3 protein is CASSPGIYSNQPQHF. The CDR3 DNA sequence: TGTGCCAGCAGTCCCGGGATCTATAGCAATCAGCCCCAGCATTTT.

This clone was detected only once. The gene calls are TRBV30 and TRBJ2-2; TRBD2 is a possible D gene (5 bases). Looked up from germline, CDR1 is GTSNPN and CDR2 is SVGIG (reference sequence). V was cut by 5 bases and J by 5 bases, with 12 bases left in between. CDR3 length: 13 amino acids. CDR3 bases: TGTGCCTGGGGCCGGGGATCTACCGGGGAGCTGTTTTTT. This sequence encodes CAWGRGSTGELFF.

This clone was detected only once. This sequence joins TRBV7-8 and TRBJ1-3; D perhaps matches TRBD1 (5 bases). Looked up from germline, CDR1 is SGHVS and CDR2 is FQNEAQ. This CDR3 is built from 19 residues. Trimming pared 1 base from V and 0 bases from J, leaving 19 bases between. The CDR3 coding sequence is TGTGCCAGCAGCTTAGAAGCAGGGTTCCGTGTAGGCTCTGGAAACACCATATATTTT. As protein: CASSLEAGFRVGSGNTIYF.